This T cell receptor beta chain stems from a study of blood T cell repertoires in COVID-19. Study details: Donors in the United States, Italy and Spain gave samples during acute or convalescent COVID-19. T cells, B-cell-depleted T cells, or PBMCs supplied cDNA or gDNA.

Authors' analysis steps: For nucleated cells, counts were estimated from reference gene primer amplification. The table came from immunoSEQ multiplex PCR; TCRdb's copy has only in-frame clones and leaves some out. The V and J calls and the clone size are those of that table, but D and trimming were determined from the DNA. This sample has roughly 80,000 clones, with about three quarters found just once. Trimming removed 3 bases from V and 3 bases from J, with 9 bases in between. Germline loops: CDR1 SNHLY, CDR2 FYNNEI. The CDR3 runs 14 residues. The chain has TRBV2 and TRBJ1-5; D is ambiguous. The sequence was collected from a human donor in a cohort sampled during active COVID-19. The sequenced sample consisted of peripheral blood. CDR3 loop: CASSERADNQPQHF. The CDR3 bases are TGTGCCAGCAGTGAGAGGGCAGACAATCAGCCCCAGCATTTT.